A single sample gave rise to the 8 T cell receptor beta chains below, sequenced in a study of T-cell reconstitution after alpha-beta-depleted transplantation in children. Unique molecular identifiers were incorporated when the TCRbeta library was constructed. TCRdb reprocessed the PCR reads with MiXCR, giving one entry per CDR3 protein. The sample carries around 600,000 distinct CDR3 sequences, 10% recorded once. The material was PBMCs from the stem cell graft donor, obtained from the stem cell graft. These TCRs come from a human donor who donated a stem cell graft to a child with acute myeloid leukemia.

This clonotype has just a few counts. The chain uses TRBV29-1 and TRBJ2-7; a possible D gene is TRBD1 (6 bases). V was cut by 6 bases and J by 0 bases, with 9 bases left in between. CDR3 length: 12 residues. Germline assignment: CDR1 SQVTM and CDR2 ANQGSEA. DNA for the CDR3: TGCAGCGTCAGGACAGCCTCCTACGAGCAGTACTTC. The encoded protein is CSVRTASYEQYF.

This clonotype was picked up a small number of times. The genes are TRBV6-1 and TRBJ2-7; D ambiguous. Germline CDR1 and CDR2: MNHNS and SASEGT. There are 14 residues in the CDR3. V was trimmed by 1 base and J by 2 bases, leaving 9 bases between them. CDR3 bases: TGTGCCAGCAGTGAAGTCGGCACGCCCTACGAGCAGTACTTC. Its translation is CASSEVGTPYEQYF.

The rearrangement uses TRBV27 and TRBJ2-3, with D perhaps matching TRBD1 (5 bases). Germline V gene data show CDR1 as MNHEY and CDR2 as SMNVEV (reference sequence). CDR3 length: 14 residues. V dropped 6 bases and J dropped 2 bases, with 12 bases sitting between them. The DNA for the CDR3 is TGTGCCAGCAGGGTAGGGGTGACCACAGATACGCAGTATTTT. Translating gives CASRVGVTTDTQYF.

This clonotype appeared many times. The chain recombines TRBV7-2 with TRBJ1-5; D is possibly TRBD1 (5 bases). Germline-derived CDR1 and CDR2 are SGHTA and FQGNSA. The CDR3 length is 14 residues. Trimming took off 0 bases at V and 7 bases at J, with 10 bases between the two ends. DNA of the CDR3: TGTGCCAGCAGCTTAGCGATGGGGGGACAGCCCCAGCATTTT. It is translated as CASSLAMGGQPQHF.

This chain connects TRBV5-6 to TRBJ1-6; D not certain. Trimming cost V 3 bases and J 7 bases, with 14 bases left between them. Germline CDR1 reads SGHDT; CDR2 reads YYEEEE. CDR3 size: 15 residues. Written as DNA, the CDR3 is TGTGCCAGCAGCTCCGATACGGGAGGCAATTCACCCCTCCACTTT. Protein: CASSSDTGGNSPLHF.

The DNA of the CDR3 is TGTGCCAGCAGCTCGTTTCTAAGTACTGAAGCTTTCTTT. Its protein is CASSSFLSTEAFF. This rearrangement joins TRBV7-2 to TRBJ1-1; no firm D call. V dropped 4 bases and J dropped 5 bases, with 11 bases sitting between them. The CDR3 is 13 amino acids. CDR1 SGHTA and CDR2 FQGNSA come from the germline V gene.

This clonotype occurred many times. J is TRBJ2-1 and V is TRBV5-6, with D perhaps TRBD1 or TRBD2 (5 bases each). Germline V gene lookup returns CDR1 SGHDT and CDR2 YYEEEE. Trimming stripped 3 bases from V and 0 bases from J, with 22 bases between. The CDR3 is made up of 19 amino acids. The CDR3 here is CASSSRLLGESRSYNEQFF. CDR3 in DNA: TGTGCCAGCAGCTCCCGACTCCTAGGGGAGAGCCGCTCCTACAATGAGCAGTTCTTC.

This clonotype was recorded at least ten times. In DNA form, the CDR3 reads TGTGCCAGCAGCTTACAGAAGACCCAGTACTTC. It encodes CASSLQKTQYF. J is TRBJ2-5 and V is TRBV7-2; D not resolved. V shed 2 bases and J shed 6 bases, with 4 bases lying between them. Germline V gene data show CDR1 as SGHTA and CDR2 as FQGNSA. CDR3 length equals 11 residues.